This paragraph reports one T cell receptor beta chain. With V trimmed by 5 bases and J by 4 bases, 6 bases remained unmatched. CDR3 size: 14 residues. Per the germline V gene, CDR1 is PRHDT and CDR2 is FYEKMQ (reference sequence). This sample was included in a study of blood T cell repertoires in COVID-19. Study as a whole: The cDNA or gDNA used as material had been derived from T cells, B-cell-depleted T cells, or PBMCs.

Sequencing was performed with immunoSEQ multiplex PCR; in TCRdb, only in-frame clones are kept and a portion is missing. In the table there are 140,000 to 150,000 clones, roughly 80% of which are singletons. The chain uses TRBV13 and TRBJ2-5; 8 bases agree with TRBD2. The clonotype originates from a human donor in a cohort sampled during active COVID-19. The sample comprised peripheral blood. The CDR3 protein is CASSVPGGGETQYF. CDR3 nucleotide sequence: TGTGCCAGCAGCGTGCCGGGGGGGGGAGAGACCCAGTACTTC.